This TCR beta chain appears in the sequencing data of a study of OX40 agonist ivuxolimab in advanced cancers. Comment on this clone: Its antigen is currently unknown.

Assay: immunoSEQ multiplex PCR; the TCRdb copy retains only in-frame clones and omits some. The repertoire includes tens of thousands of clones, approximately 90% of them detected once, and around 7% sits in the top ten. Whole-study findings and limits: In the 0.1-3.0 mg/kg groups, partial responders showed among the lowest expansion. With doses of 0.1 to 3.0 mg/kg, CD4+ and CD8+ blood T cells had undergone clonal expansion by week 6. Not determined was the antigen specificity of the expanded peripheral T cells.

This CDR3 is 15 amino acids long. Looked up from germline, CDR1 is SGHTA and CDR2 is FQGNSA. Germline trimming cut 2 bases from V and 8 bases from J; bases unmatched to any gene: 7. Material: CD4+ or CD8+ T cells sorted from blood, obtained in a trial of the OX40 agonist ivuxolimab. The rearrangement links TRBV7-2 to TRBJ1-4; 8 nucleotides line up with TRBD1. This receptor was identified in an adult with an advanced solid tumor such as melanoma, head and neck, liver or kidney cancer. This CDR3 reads CASSLKAGGREKLFF. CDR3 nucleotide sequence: TGTGCCAGCAGCTTAAAGGCAGGGGGCAGGGAAAAACTGTTTTTT.